These T cell receptor beta chains were read from a single sample in a study of blood T cell repertoires in COVID-19. This table comes from immunoSEQ multiplex PCR, and its TCRdb copy is limited to in-frame clones, with some not included. Of some 80,000 clones listed, 79% are singletons. The sequencing sample was made of peripheral blood. The receptors derive from an elderly woman with active or convalescent COVID-19. Both conserved end residues are part of each CDR3. Fields, in order: V gene, J gene, D gene, clone size, CDR3 DNA, CDR3 protein. The D gene is left open where the match is weak. Size tells how often a clone was seen (once, few, many) or the class of an expanded clone, and some rows leave it out.

>TRBV19|TRBJ2-5|TRBD2|-
TGTGCCAGTAGTCTACAAGGACTAGCGGGGTCGGGTAGGGAGACCCAGTACTTC
CASSLQGLAGSGRETQYF
>TRBV9|TRBJ1-3|-|-
TGTGCCAGCAGCGAGGGGGAACCAAGCTCTGGAAACACCATATATTTT
CASSEGEPSSGNTIYF
>TRBV28|TRBJ2-7|-|few
TGTGCCAGCTCTTACAGCTCCTACGAGCAGTACTTC
CASSYSSYEQYF
>TRBV5-4|TRBJ2-5|TRBD2|-
TGTGCCAGCAGCTACCAACTAGCGTGGGAGACCCAGTACTTC
CASSYQLAWETQYF
>TRBV10-3|TRBJ2-1|TRBD1|-
TGTGCCATCAAAAGGGGACAGGGAGGGAATGAGCAGTTCTTC
CAIKRGQGGNEQFF
>TRBV29-1|TRBJ1-5|TRBD1|-
TGCAGCGTCCGGATAGGGGGCGGCAATCAGCCCCAGCATTTT
CSVRIGGGNQPQHF
>TRBV4-2|TRBJ2-1|-|-
TGTGCCAGCAGCCAAGAGCGGTCCTACAATGAGCAGTTCTTC
CASSQERSYNEQFF
>TRBV10-3|TRBJ1-3|-|-
TGTGCCATCAGTGCAGGGAGGTCTGGAAACACCATATATTTT
CAISAGRSGNTIYF
>TRBV5-1|TRBJ2-7|-|once
TGCGCCAGCAGCATTACAGGGAACAACGAGCAGTACTTC
CASSITGNNEQYF
>TRBV9|TRBJ1-5|TRBD1|-
TGTGCCAGCAGCACGGGGACAGGGGGTCAAAATCAGCCCCAGCATTTT
CASSTGTGGQNQPQHF
>TRBV11-2|TRBJ1-2|-|-
TGTGCCAGCACTGAGGTTTCGTGGAAAGGCTACACCTTC
CASTEVSWKGYTF
>TRBV28|TRBJ1-5|-|-
TGTGCCAGCAGTCCCCAATCCGGGGGCAATCAGCCCCAGCATTTT
CASSPQSGGNQPQHF